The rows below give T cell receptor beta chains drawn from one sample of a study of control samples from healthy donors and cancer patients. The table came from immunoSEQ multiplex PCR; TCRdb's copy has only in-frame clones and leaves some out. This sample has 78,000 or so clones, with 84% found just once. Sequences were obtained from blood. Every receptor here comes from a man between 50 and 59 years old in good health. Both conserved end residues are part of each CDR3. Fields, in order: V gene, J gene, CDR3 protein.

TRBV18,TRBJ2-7,CASSPLGTGGSYEQYF
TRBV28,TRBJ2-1,CASSLLPSGPNAYNEQFF
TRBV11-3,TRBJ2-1,CASSRWTSGLYNEQFF
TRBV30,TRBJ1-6,CAWSSGLVYSPLHF
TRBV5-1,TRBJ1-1,CASSLHEANTEAFF
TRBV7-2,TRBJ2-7,CASSLGRGEQYF
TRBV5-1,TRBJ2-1,CASSLEGLAGGYEQFF
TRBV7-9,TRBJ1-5,CASSLGTGGSNQPQHF
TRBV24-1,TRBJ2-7,CATSDARAGEGSYYEQYF
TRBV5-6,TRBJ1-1,CASSLGATTEAFF
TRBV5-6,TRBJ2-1,CASSSYTTYNEQFF
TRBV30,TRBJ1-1,CAWSLDTEAFF
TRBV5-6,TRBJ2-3,CASSPGGVGDTQYF
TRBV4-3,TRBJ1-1,CASSRGGGTEAFF
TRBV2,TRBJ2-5,CASSVDGSRDETQYF
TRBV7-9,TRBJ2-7,CASSLLETYEQYF
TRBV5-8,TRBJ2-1,CASSFIWGSDNEQFF
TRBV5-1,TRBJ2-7,CASSLTTGPHEQYF
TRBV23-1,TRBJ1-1,CASRQTSGQSEAFF
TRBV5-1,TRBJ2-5,CASSLGSQGVGETQYF
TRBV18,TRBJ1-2,CASSPTTGLVYGYTF
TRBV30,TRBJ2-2,CAWNNGQGNTGELFF